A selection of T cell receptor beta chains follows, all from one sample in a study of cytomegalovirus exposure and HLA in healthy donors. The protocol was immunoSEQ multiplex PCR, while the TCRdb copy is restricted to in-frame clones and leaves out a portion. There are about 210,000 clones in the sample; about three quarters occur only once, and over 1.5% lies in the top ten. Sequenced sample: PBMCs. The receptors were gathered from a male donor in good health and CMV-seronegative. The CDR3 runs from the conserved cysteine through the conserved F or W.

CASSYNPGTGGEQYF	TRBV6-5	TRBJ2-7
CASSQPGTDYGYTF	TRBV4-1	TRBJ1-2
CASSPSAGYNEKLFF	TRBV18	TRBJ1-4
CASRTTGDQPQHF	TRBV6-6	TRBJ1-5
CASSIEQGTEAFF	TRBV19	TRBJ1-1
CASSQGALAGGPGQETQYF	TRBV5-1	TRBJ2-5
CASSTGVSAYEQYF	TRBV28	TRBJ2-7
CASSQEGGQGFSGANVLTF	TRBV4-3	TRBJ2-6
CASSGTGLGEQFF	TRBV9	TRBJ2-1
CASRAGTGSPEQYF	TRBV7-9	TRBJ2-7
CASSLDSGTGGLEQYF	TRBV5-4	TRBJ2-7
CASSLSAVRRGRSYEQYF	TRBV27	TRBJ2-7
CASSPDRGYEQYF	TRBV5-4	NA
CASSAIDRAGNTIYF	TRBV5-5	TRBJ1-3
CASSPTTGAGYGYTF	TRBV9	TRBJ1-2
CASSQMGRDEKLFF	TRBV4-2	TRBJ1-4
CASSQQGNSYEQYF	TRBV28	TRBJ2-7
CASSLSHGGFQPQHF	TRBV27	TRBJ1-5
CASSPQGTGNTGELFF	TRBV27	TRBJ2-2
CASSLRTGQAEAFF	TRBV7-9	TRBJ1-1